This T cell receptor (beta chain) was captured by sequencing in a study of technical replicates of blood from several donors. TCRdb keeps only in-frame clones here, not all; method: immunoSEQ multiplex PCR. The sample holds about 93,000 clones, about 95% seen once. The CDR3 has 15 residues. Germline V CDR1 and CDR2: PRHDT, FYEKMQ (reference sequence). V dropped 4 bases and J dropped 2 bases, with 15 bases sitting between them. The chain uses TRBV13 and TRBJ2-7; D is perhaps TRBD1 (6 bases). Sequenced material: T cells isolated from PBMCs. The sequence was obtained from a human donor in good health. The CDR3 DNA is TGTGCCAGCAGCTCAAAACACAGGGACCCCTACGAGCAGTACTTC. This translates into CASSSKHRDPYEQYF.